This T cell receptor beta chain stems from a study of cytomegalovirus exposure and HLA in healthy donors. Study context: The platform used for the 95 to 150 validation repertoires matched that of the roughly 700 first-cohort repertoires, a later analysis reported.

Only in-frame clones appear in the TCRdb table, and some are missing; sequencing was by immunoSEQ multiplex PCR. The sample lists over 150,000 clones; roughly nine tenths were seen once. The receptor's source is a woman in her late teens or twenties in good health and CMV-seropositive. The sequenced material came from PBMCs.

The CDR3 bases are TGTGCCAGCAGTGTTCGCCTAGCGGGAGGCACCGGGGAGCTGTTTTTT. Translation: CASSVRLAGGTGELFF. The rearrangement links TRBV2 to TRBJ2-2; 11 bases match TRBD2. CDR3 size: 16 residues. Trimming removed 4 bases from V and 4 bases from J; junction bases left unmatched: 5. Germline-derived CDR1 and CDR2 are SNHLY and FYNNEI.